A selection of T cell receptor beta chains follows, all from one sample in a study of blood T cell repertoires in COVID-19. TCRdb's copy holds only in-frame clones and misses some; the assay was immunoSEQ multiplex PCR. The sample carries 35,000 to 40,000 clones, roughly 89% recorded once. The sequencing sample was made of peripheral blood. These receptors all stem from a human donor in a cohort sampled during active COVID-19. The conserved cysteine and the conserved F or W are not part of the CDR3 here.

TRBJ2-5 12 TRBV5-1 ASSLTGPQETQY
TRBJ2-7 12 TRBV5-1 ASSSRDVSYEQY
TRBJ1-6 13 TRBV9 ASSVEGRGNSPLH
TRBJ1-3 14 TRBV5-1 ASSLTGPVTGNTIY
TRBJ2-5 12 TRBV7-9 ASGTSGRRETQY
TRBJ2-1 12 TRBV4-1 ASSQDGQSNEQF
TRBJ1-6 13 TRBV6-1 ASSEMGTEGSPLH
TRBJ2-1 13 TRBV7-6 ASSPTGGTPLSVF
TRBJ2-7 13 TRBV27 ASSLFGTGGSEQY
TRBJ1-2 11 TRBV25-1 ASTGHPNYGYT
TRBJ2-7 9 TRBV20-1 SAGQGNEQY
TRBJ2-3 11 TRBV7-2 ASSLQDPDTQY
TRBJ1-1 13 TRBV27 ASSVTTARGTEAF
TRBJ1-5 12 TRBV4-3 ASSQGGKDQPQH
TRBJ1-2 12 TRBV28 ASSFRRQSYGYT
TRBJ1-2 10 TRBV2 ASTGAAYGYT
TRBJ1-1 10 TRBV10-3 AIRSGEGEAF
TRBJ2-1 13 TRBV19 ASTTGTSFDNEQF
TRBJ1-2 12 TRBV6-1 ASSERGLNYGYT
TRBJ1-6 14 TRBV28 ASSNLGQGYNSPLH
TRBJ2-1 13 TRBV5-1 ASSLPDLQYNEQF
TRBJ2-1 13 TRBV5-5 ASSRGIRVNNEQF
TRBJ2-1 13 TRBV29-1 STQTSGRARHEQF
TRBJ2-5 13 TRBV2 ASSAGQGARETQY
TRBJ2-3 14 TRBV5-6 ASSHLAGGLGDTQY
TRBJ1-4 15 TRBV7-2 ASSLGGQGAGGEKLF
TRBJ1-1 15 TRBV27 ASSPRSGWTANTEAF
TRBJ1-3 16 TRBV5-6 ASSLRDRGYFSGNTIY
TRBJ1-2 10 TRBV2 ASRDTAGGYT
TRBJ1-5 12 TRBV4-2 ASSEQGANQPQH
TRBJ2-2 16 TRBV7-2 ASSLRTMRDRGPGELF
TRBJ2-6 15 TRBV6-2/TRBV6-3 ASSLGTGAIGANVLT
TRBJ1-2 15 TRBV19 ASSIGGDRAGFYGYT
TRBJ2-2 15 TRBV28 ASSPPGLAGDTGELF
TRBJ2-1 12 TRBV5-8 ASSLLGGLNEQF
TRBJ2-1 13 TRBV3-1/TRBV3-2 ASRPGTSGYNEQF
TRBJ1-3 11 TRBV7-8 ASSPSPGNTIY
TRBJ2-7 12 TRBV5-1 ASSEGTGPYEQY
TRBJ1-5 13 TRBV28 ASSLRVGGNQPQH
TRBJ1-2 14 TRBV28 ASSTLRGRSEYGYT
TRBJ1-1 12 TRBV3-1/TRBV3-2 ASSPPGKHTEAF
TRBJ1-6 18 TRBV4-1 ASSQARMGAMSSYNSPLH
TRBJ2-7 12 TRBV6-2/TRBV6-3 ASSWSSGRREQY
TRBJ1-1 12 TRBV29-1 SSANRAENTEAF
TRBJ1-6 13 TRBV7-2 ASSSAAGSGSPLH
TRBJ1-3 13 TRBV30 AWSGFGSSGNTIY
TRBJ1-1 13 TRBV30 AWRLRGGLSTEAF
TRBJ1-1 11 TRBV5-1 ASSLQANTEAF
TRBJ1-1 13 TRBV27 ASREILRGRTEAF
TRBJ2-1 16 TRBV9 ASSVSSGGSSSYNEQF
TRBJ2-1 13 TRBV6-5 ASSKLAGGYNEQF
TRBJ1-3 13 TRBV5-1 ASSPRGGSGNTIY
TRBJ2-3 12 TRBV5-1 ASSLEENTDTQY
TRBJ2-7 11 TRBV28 ASSWALAYEQY
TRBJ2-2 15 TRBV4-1 ASSRVPGLAGGGELF
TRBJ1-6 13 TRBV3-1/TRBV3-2 ASSAGGAYNSPLH
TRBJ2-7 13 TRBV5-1 ASSLADRGWTEQY